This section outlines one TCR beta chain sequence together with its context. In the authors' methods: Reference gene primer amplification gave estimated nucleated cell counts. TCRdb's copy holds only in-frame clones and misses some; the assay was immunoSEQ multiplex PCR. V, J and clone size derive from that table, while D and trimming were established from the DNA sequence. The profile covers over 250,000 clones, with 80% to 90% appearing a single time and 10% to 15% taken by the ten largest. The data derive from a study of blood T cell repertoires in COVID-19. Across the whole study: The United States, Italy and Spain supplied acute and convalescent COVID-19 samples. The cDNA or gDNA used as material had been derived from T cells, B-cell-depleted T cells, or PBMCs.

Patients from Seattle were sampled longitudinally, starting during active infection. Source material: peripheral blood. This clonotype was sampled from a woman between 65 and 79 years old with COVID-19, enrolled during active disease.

CDR3 amino acids: CASSFRGTYYGYTF. CDR3 nucleotides: TGTGCCAGCAGTTTCAGGGGAACCTACTATGGCTACACCTTC. The V and J genes are TRBV6-6 and TRBJ1-2, with a weak D call TRBD1 (6 bases). CDR1 MNHNY and CDR2 SVGAGI come from the germline V gene (reference sequence). V gave up 4 bases and J gave up 3 bases, with 12 bases separating them. The CDR3 has 14 amino acids.